The 4 T cell receptor beta chains listed next were all sequenced from one sample in a study of vaccination and CD4 T cells after COVID-19. Regarding treatment: roughly 10-day PBMC culture with coronavirus spike peptide pools or control peptides (ViraFEST assay). Once obtained from cultured CD4+ T cells, the DNA was sequenced using the Oncomine TCR Beta short-read assay. TCRdb re-called the PCR reads with MiXCR, one entry per CDR3 protein. Seen here are thousands of distinct CDR3 sequences, 66% observed once, and the top ten hold about 24%. Their antigens remain unidentified. The sequenced sample consisted of CD4+ T cells from blood, cultured in vitro. Receptor source: a human donor who had recovered from COVID-19.

The rearrangement uses TRBV6-5 and TRBJ2-7; 13 bases agree with TRBD2. This CDR3 has 15 amino acids. The V gene's germline CDR1 is MNHEY and CDR2 SVGAGI. V gave up 4 bases and J gave up 4 bases; unmatched junction bases: 4. CDR3 bases: TGTGCCAGCAGTTTCGGACTAGCGGGGGCATACGAGCAGTACTTC. Translation: CASSFGLAGAYEQYF.

This clonotype has just a few counts. The genes are TRBV19 and TRBJ1-6, with D maybe TRBD1 (5 bases). With 6 bases removed from V and 3 bases from J, the gap between germline ends came to 18 bases. Germline CDR1 reads LNHDA; CDR2 reads SQIVND (reference sequence). The CDR3 contains 17 residues. The CDR3 loop reads CASRTDVGSLYNSPLHF. The CDR3 bases are TGTGCCAGTAGGACAGACGTCGGGTCCCTCTATAATTCACCCCTCCACTTT.

This chain links TRBV10-1 with TRBJ2-5, with 15 positions matching TRBD2. This CDR3 has 15 residues. With 5 bases clipped from V and 5 bases from J, the junction kept 3 bases outside the gene matches. Germline CDR1 reads WNHNN; CDR2 reads SYGVQD (reference sequence). The CDR3 bases are TGCGCCAGCAGTCGGACTAGCGGGAGGGCCGAGACCCAGTACTTC. This encodes CASSRTSGRAETQYF.

The chain carries TRBV5-4 and TRBJ1-2; the match to TRBD1 covers 10 bases. Germline V gene lookup returns CDR1 SGHNT and CDR2 YYREEE (reference sequence). The V segment lost 4 bases and the J segment 5 bases; nucleotides outside the gene matches: 2. This CDR3 contains 13 residues. The CDR3 nucleotides are TGTGCCAGCAGCATGGACAGGGGGTATGGCTACACCTTC. Translation: CASSMDRGYGYTF.